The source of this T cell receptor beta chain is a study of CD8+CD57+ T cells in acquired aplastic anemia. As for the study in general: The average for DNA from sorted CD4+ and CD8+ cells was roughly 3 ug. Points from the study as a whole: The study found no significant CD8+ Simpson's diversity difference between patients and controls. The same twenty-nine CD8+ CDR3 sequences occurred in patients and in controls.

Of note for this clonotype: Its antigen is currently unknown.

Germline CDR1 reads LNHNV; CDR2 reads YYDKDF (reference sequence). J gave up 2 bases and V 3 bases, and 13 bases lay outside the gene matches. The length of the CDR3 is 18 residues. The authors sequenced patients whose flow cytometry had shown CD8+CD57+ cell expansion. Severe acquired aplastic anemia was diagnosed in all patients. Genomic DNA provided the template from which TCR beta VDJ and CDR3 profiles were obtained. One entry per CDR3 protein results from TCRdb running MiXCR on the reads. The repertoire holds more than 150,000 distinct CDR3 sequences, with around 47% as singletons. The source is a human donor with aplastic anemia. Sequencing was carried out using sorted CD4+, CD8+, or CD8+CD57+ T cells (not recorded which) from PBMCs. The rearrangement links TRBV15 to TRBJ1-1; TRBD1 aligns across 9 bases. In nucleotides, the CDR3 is TGTGCCACCAGCAGGGGGGCGACAGGGGGAGGACGAAACACTGAAGCTTTCTTT. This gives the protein CATSRGATGGGRNTEAFF.